The 4 T cell receptor beta chains below come from one sample, sequenced in a study of CD8+CD57+ T cells in acquired aplastic anemia. The study profiled TCR beta VDJ and CDR3 using genomic DNA as template. From the reads, TCRdb called clonotypes with MiXCR, one entry per CDR3 protein. The table shows around 430,000 distinct CDR3 sequences, with approximately 33% occurring only once. It was patients with CD8+CD57+ cell expansion by flow cytometry who were chosen for sequencing. Sequenced material: sorted CD4+, CD8+, or CD8+CD57+ T cells (not recorded which) from PBMCs. The source of these receptors is a human donor with aplastic anemia.

This clonotype occurred many times. At one end, the junction sequence differs from germline, possibly due to a read error. The chain is built from TRBV11-2 and TRBJ1-2; D is uncertain. Germline lookup yields CDR1 SGHAT and CDR2 FQNNGV. This CDR3 is built from 16 residues. CDR3 in amino acids: CASSLVHAGAAYGYTF. In DNA form, the CDR3 reads TGTGCCAGCAGCTTAGTCCACGCGGGAGCTGCCTATGGCTATACCTTC.

This clonotype was counted once. The chain joins TRBV5-1 to TRBJ2-7; no firm D call. The CDR3 sequence is 14 residues long. Germline V CDR1 and CDR2: SGHRS, YFSETQ. Trimming pared 0 bases from V and 7 bases from J, leaving 14 bases between. DNA of the CDR3: TGCGCCAGCAGCTTGGATAGTAGCAACTATGAGCAGTACTTC. Amino acid sequence: CASSLDSSNYEQYF. The full variable domain, completed using reference TRBV5-1 and TRBJ2-7, is KAGVTQTPRYLIKTRGQQVTLSCSPISGHRSVSWYQQTPGQGLQFLFEYFSETQRNKGNFPGRFSGRQFSNSRSEMNVSTLELGDSALYLCASSLDSSNYEQYFGPGTRLTVT.

This clonotype was found many times. This chain links TRBV5-4 with TRBJ2-6; possibly TRBD2 for D (6 bases). V was pared by 1 base and J by 0 bases, with 11 bases between. The CDR3 is made up of 17 amino acids. CDR1 and CDR2 from the germline V gene are SGHNT and YYREEE (reference sequence). Here the CDR3 reads CASSLRAGDSGANVLTF. In nucleotides, the CDR3 is TGTGCCAGCAGCTTGCGAGCGGGCGACTCTGGGGCCAACGTCCTGACTTTC.

The V gene is TRBV6-2 or TRBV6-3, the J gene TRBJ1-5; D call uncertain. The germline V and J ends were trimmed by 2 bases and 6 bases, with 5 bases remaining between them. Looked up from germline, CDR1 is MNHEY and CDR2 is SVGEGT. The CDR3 extends over 12 amino acids. Here the CDR3 DNA reads TGTGCCAGCAGTTACCGGGTTCAGCCCCAGCATTTT. This codes for CASSYRVQPQHF.